A selection of T cell receptor beta chains follows, all from one sample in a study of cytomegalovirus exposure and HLA in healthy donors. Sequenced by immunoSEQ multiplex PCR; TCRdb stores in-frame clones only, minus some. The repertoire has about 97,000 clones, roughly 80% of them found once; the top ten carry 2.6%. Sequencing was carried out using PBMCs. The origin of the receptors is a middle-aged man in good health and CMV-seronegative. CDR3s include the opening cysteine and the closing phenylalanine or tryptophan. D genes are given only for firm matches. Expanded clones get a size class; other rows say once, few or many, or leave the size out.

.	TRBV27	TRBJ1-2	TRBD1	TGTGCCAGCAAGGAACAGACAGGGGACTACTATGGCTACACCTTC	CASKEQTGDYYGYTF
once	TRBV6-5	TRBJ1-2	TRBD1	TGTGCCAGCAGTTACGGACAGGGGGTGACCGATGGCTACACCTTC	CASSYGQGVTDGYTF
.	TRBV19	TRBJ1-6	.	TGTGCCAGTGGAGAATATAATTCACCCCTCCACTTT	CASGEYNSPLHF
once	TRBV9	TRBJ2-1	.	TGTGCCAGCAGCGTAGGCCACCGGAGCTCCTACAATGAGCAGTTCTTC	CASSVGHRSSYNEQFF
.	TRBV15	TRBJ1-1	.	TGTGCCACCAGCAATAGGGGAAACACTGAAGCTTTCTTT	CATSNRGNTEAFF
.	TRBV25-1	TRBJ2-1	TRBD1	TGTGCCAGCAGCAGGAGACAGGGTGTGAATGAGCAGTTCTTC	CASSRRQGVNEQFF
.	TRBV27	TRBJ2-1	.	TGTGCCAGCAGTTTAACTCCCGGCGGGGAGCAGTTCTTC	CASSLTPGGEQFF
.	TRBV2	TRBJ1-6	.	TGTGCCAGCGAAACCTCTTGGGGGGGCAATTCACCCCTCCACTTT	CASETSWGGNSPLHF
.	TRBV9	TRBJ1-2	TRBD1	TGTGCCAGCAGTGAAACCTTGGGGACAGTGGGACTGTACGGCGGCTACACCTTC	CASSETLGTVGLYGGYTF
.	TRBV18	TRBJ1-1	.	TGTGCCAGCTCTGAGTCCAGGGGGAACACTGAAGCTTTCTTT	CASSESRGNTEAFF
.	TRBV7-9	TRBJ1-3	TRBD1	TGTGCCAGCAGCTTAATTTGGGACAGGGGGCCTGGAAACACCATATATTTT	CASSLIWDRGPGNTIYF
.	TRBV30	TRBJ2-2	.	TGTGCCTGGAGCAACTCCCCTACGAACACCGGGGAGCTGTTTTTT	CAWSNSPTNTGELFF
.	TRBV5-4	TRBJ1-2	TRBD1	TGTGCCAGCAGCCCGGACAGGGTTTACTATGGCTACACCTTC	CASSPDRVYYGYTF
.	TRBV19	TRBJ1-2	TRBD1	TGTGCCAGTAGTGACAGGGGGCGACACTATGGCTACACCTTC	CASSDRGRHYGYTF
once	TRBV6-6	TRBJ1-1	.	TGTGCCAGCAGTTACAGCACGAACACTGAAGCTTTCTTT	CASSYSTNTEAFF
.	TRBV2	TRBJ2-3	.	TGTGCCAGCACCCCACAGTATTTT	CASTPQYF
.	TRBV6-5	TRBJ1-6	TRBD1	TGTGCCAGCAGTTACTCGTGGGACAGCAGCTCACCCCTCCACTTT	CASSYSWDSSSPLHF
.	TRBV5-1	TRBJ2-5	TRBD2	TGCGCCAGCAGCTTAGGGTTAGCGGGGGGTACACAAGAGACCCAGTACTTC	CASSLGLAGGTQETQYF
.	TRBV19	TRBJ1-1	.	TGTGCCAGTAGTATAGGTCAGGCTGGTTACACTGAAGCTTTCTTT	CASSIGQAGYTEAFF
.	TRBV7-3	TRBJ2-3	.	TGTGCCAGCAGCTTAAATAGTCAAACGCAGTATTTT	CASSLNSQTQYF
.	TRBV2	TRBJ2-7	.	TGTGCCAGCAGTCTCCACGAGCAGTACTTC	CASSLHEQYF
.	TRBV5-6	TRBJ2-7	.	TGTGCCAGCAGCTGGGTGCGGGGGACAGGAGTTTCCTACGAGCAGTACTTC	CASSWVRGTGVSYEQYF
few	TRBV5-1	TRBJ2-3	TRBD2	TGCGCCAGCCAAATAGCGGGGGGGTCAGCAGATACGCAGTATTTT	CASQIAGGSADTQYF
.	TRBV5-6	TRBJ2-7	.	TGTGCCAGCAGCTTTACCTACGAGCAGTACTTC	CASSFTYEQYF
once	TRBV9	TRBJ2-7	.	TGTGCCAGCAGCCTCGCTATAGGGGACTACGAGCAGTACTTC	CASSLAIGDYEQYF
.	TRBV9	TRBJ1-4	.	TGTGCCAGCAGCGTAGAAGAGGAGGGACGGATCTTTGCAACTAATGAAAAACTGTTTTTT	CASSVEEEGRIFATNEKLFF
once	TRBV5-6	TRBJ2-3	TRBD2	TGTGCCAGCAGCTCGGAACTAGCGGGGGGGAGGGATACGCAGTATTTT	CASSSELAGGRDTQYF
few	TRBV7-9	TRBJ2-6	.	TGTGCCAGCAGCTTAGGACGGGGGGCCCAAATCTCTGGGGCCAACGTCCTGACTTTC	CASSLGRGAQISGANVLTF
.	TRBV19	TRBJ1-1	TRBD1	TGTGCCAGTTGGCAGGGGGCTGACACTGAAGCTTTCTTT	CASWQGADTEAFF
once	TRBV19	TRBJ2-7	TRBD2	TGTGCCAGTAGTAGGACTAGCGGTATCTACGAGCAGTACTTC	CASSRTSGIYEQYF
.	TRBV4-1	TRBJ1-2	.	TGCGCCAGCAGCCAAGGATTAGCTAACTATGGCTACACCTTC	CASSQGLANYGYTF
.	TRBV7-6	TRBJ2-7	TRBD2	TGTGCCAGCAGCTCCAGACTAGCGGGGGACGGCTACGAGCAGTACTTC	CASSSRLAGDGYEQYF
.	TRBV11-2	TRBJ2-3	.	TGTGCCAGCAGCTTCGGACGGGGGGCATTGGATACGCAGTATTTT	CASSFGRGALDTQYF
.	TRBV5-4	TRBJ1-1	.	TGTGCCAGCAGCTATAAACAGGCGGTAATGAACACTGAAGCTTTCTTT	CASSYKQAVMNTEAFF
.	TRBV10-3	TRBJ1-2	TRBD1	TGTGCCATCAGTCCCCGACAGGGGCAGACCGGTGGCTACACCTTC	CAISPRQGQTGGYTF
.	TRBV19	TRBJ1-1	TRBD1	TGTGCCACCACAGGGGTTTCGACCGGAGTGAGTGAAGCTTTCTTT	CATTGVSTGVSEAFF
.	TRBV7-3	TRBJ2-5	.	TGTGCCAGCAGCTTACTTGGGGGGACCCAAGAGACCCAGTACTTC	CASSLLGGTQETQYF
.	TRBV7-9	TRBJ2-7	.	TGTGCCAGCAGCTCCCTTAGCGAGCAGTACTTC	CASSSLSEQYF
.	TRBV20-1	TRBJ2-5	.	TGCAGTGCTAGAGCCTCAGTGTTGAACTTC	CSARASVLNF
.	TRBV5-1	TRBJ2-2	TRBD1	TGCGCCAGCAGCTGGGGGACAGGATCGAACACCGGGGAGCTGTTTTTT	CASSWGTGSNTGELFF
.	TRBV7-2	TRBJ1-1	TRBD1	TGTGCCAGCAGCTTGGGACAGGTGGGGATGAACACTGAAGCTTTCTTT	CASSLGQVGMNTEAFF
few	TRBV11-2	TRBJ1-4	TRBD1	TGTGCCAGCAGCAGGGACAGGGCTTACTATAATGAAAAACTGTTTTTT	CASSRDRAYYNEKLFF
.	TRBV6-5	TRBJ1-4	TRBD1	TGTGCCAGCCGAACAGGGGGCGTAGGTGAAAAACTGTTTTTT	CASRTGGVGEKLFF
.	TRBV2	TRBJ2-5	.	TGTGCCAGCAGTGAAGAGTTGGGTTCTCAGGTCCAGTACTTC	CASSEELGSQVQYF
few	TRBV7-9	TRBJ2-3	.	TGTGCCAGCAGCCCCCTGACTGCTTACACAGATACGCAGTATTTT	CASSPLTAYTDTQYF